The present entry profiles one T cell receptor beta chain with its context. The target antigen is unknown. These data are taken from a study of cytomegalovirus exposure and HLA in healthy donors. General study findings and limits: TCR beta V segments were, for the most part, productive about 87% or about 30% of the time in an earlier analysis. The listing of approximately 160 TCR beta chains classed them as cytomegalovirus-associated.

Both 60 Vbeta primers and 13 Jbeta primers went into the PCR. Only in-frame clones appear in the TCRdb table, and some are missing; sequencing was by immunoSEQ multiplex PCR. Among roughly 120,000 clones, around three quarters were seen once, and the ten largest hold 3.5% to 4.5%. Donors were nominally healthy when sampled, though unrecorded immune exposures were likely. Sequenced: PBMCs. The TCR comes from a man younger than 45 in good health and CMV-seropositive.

CDR3 region: CASSEVGGAPDTQYF. Written as DNA, the CDR3 is TGTGCCAGCAGTGAAGTAGGGGGCGCCCCAGATACGCAGTATTTT. The chain joins TRBV2 to TRBJ2-3; 7 bases align to TRBD1. This CDR3 contains 15 residues. J was trimmed by 4 bases and V by 1 base; bases with no gene match: 5. CDR1 is SNHLY, CDR2 FYNNEI, per germline.